The 23 T cell receptor beta chains below all came from one sample that was sequenced in a study of cytomegalovirus exposure and HLA in healthy donors. The PCR ran on 60 Vbeta and 13 Jbeta primers. Assay: immunoSEQ multiplex PCR; the TCRdb copy retains only in-frame clones and omits some. The repertoire has a few hundred thousand clones, about 80% of them found once; the top ten carry around 8.6%. Sequences were obtained from PBMCs. The source of these receptors is a woman aged 55-70 years in good health and CMV-seropositive.

V and J are TRBV19 and TRBJ1-3; unclear D gene. The CDR3 has 20 amino acids. The germline V gene encodes CDR1 LNHDA and CDR2 SQIVND (reference sequence). V lost 4 bases to trimming and J lost 0 bases, with 25 bases between them. The CDR3 loop reads CASSTLAHRDPKSSGNTIYF. The CDR3 bases are TGTGCCAGTAGTACCCTCGCTCACAGAGACCCAAAAAGCTCTGGAAACACCATATATTTT.

The chain links TRBV28 to TRBJ1-4; maybe TRBD1 (5 bases). The CDR3 has 15 residues. The ends were cut back, 3 bases at V and 3 bases at J, with 11 bases in the middle. Germline V gene lookup returns CDR1 MDHEN and CDR2 SYDVKM. The CDR3 DNA follows: TGTGCCAGCAGTTTCTCGACAGAGGCTAATGAAAAACTGTTTTTT. This sequence encodes CASSFSTEANEKLFF.

The chain uses TRBV7-9 and TRBJ2-7; 13 positions agree with TRBD2. With V trimmed by 4 bases and J by 2 bases, 2 bases remained unmatched. The CDR3 runs to 15 residues. Per germline, CDR1 SEHNR and CDR2 FQNEAQ (reference sequence). CDR3 DNA: TGTGCCAGCAGCTCGACTAGCGGGGGGCCCTACGAGCAGTACTTC. Translated, it gives CASSSTSGGPYEQYF.

The CDR3 spells CASSQMNTEAFF. The CDR3 nucleotides are TGTGCCAGCTCCCAGATGAACACTGAAGCTTTCTTT. The rearrangement joins TRBV18 to TRBJ1-1, with no clear D. Trimming stripped 6 bases from V and 0 bases from J, with 5 bases between. The length of the CDR3 is 12 residues. CDR1 and CDR2 from the germline V gene are KGHSH and LQKENI.

This clone was counted between two and nine times. The chain uses TRBV7-9 and TRBJ2-7, with 8 bases that match TRBD1. V shed 5 bases, J shed 2 bases, and the junction held 5 bases outside the gene matches. In germline, CDR1 is SEHNR, CDR2 FQNEAQ (reference sequence). This CDR3 contains 14 residues. This CDR3 is CASSPRQGTYEQYF. In nucleotides, the CDR3 is TGTGCCAGCAGCCCACGACAGGGGACCTACGAGCAGTACTTC.

The CDR3 spells CASSLYGLNTGELFF. CDR3 DNA: TGTGCCAGCAGCTTGTACGGACTGAACACCGGGGAGCTGTTTTTT. This chain connects TRBV7-3 to TRBJ2-2; possible D gene TRBD2, 5 bases. The germline CDR1 and CDR2 sequences are SGHTA and FQGTGA. The CDR3 is made up of 15 amino acids. V lost 3 bases and J lost 1, with 9 bases in between.

In its sample, this clone was seen once. V usage is TRBV28 and J usage is TRBJ2-4, with D perhaps matching TRBD2 (5 bases). The length of the CDR3 is 14 residues. Germline values: CDR1 MDHEN, CDR2 SYDVKM. Trimming shortened V by 4 bases and J by 11 bases, and 18 bases separated the two germline ends. The CDR3 nucleotides read TGTGCCAGCAGTTCCGCCGAGGATCGGGAATTTCAGTACTTC. Translating it yields CASSSAEDREFQYF.

A note on this clone: An end of the junction does not agree with germline; a read error may underlie this. The chain recombines TRBV7-9 with TRBJ2-7, with 10 bases fitting TRBD1. The CDR3 has 14 residues. CDR1 SEHNR and CDR2 FQNEAQ come from the germline V gene (reference sequence). The CDR3 DNA reads as TGTTCCAGCAGCTATAGGGACAGGGGCTACGAGCAGTACTTC. Translated, it gives CSSSYRDRGYEQYF.

A word on this clone: This CDR3 is also generated by other DNA sequences in the sample. This chain links TRBV5-1 with TRBJ2-1, with D perhaps matching TRBD1 (5 bases). The germline V gene has CDR1 SGHRS and CDR2 YFSETQ. This CDR3 region has 15 residues. The germline V and J ends were trimmed by 0 bases and 0 bases, with 7 bases remaining between them. The CDR3 is CASSLEGSSYNEQFF. The CDR3 DNA follows: TGCGCCAGCAGCTTGGAGGGGTCCTCCTACAATGAGCAGTTCTTC.

V and J are TRBV19 and TRBJ2-2; 10 bases align to TRBD2. Germline CDR1 is LNHDA and CDR2 is SQIVND (reference sequence). The CDR3 runs 16 residues. With 6 bases clipped from V and 1 base from J, the junction kept 5 bases outside the gene matches. CDR3 region: CASSQRTSGNTGELFF. Here the CDR3 DNA reads TGTGCCAGTAGCCAGAGGACTAGCGGGAACACCGGGGAGCTGTTTTTT.

The chain combines TRBV7-9 with TRBJ1-3, with D possibly TRBD1 on 5 matching bases. The germline V gene encodes CDR1 SEHNR and CDR2 FQNEAQ (reference sequence). The CDR3 contains 16 residues. V lost 3 bases and J lost 4, with 16 bases in between. The CDR3 DNA reads TGTGCCAGCAGCTTGGGCCCAAGGGGAGGAGGAAACACCATATATTTT. It codes for CASSLGPRGGGNTIYF. Full variable domain (outside the CDR3, taken from reference TRBV7-9 and TRBJ1-3): DTGVSQNPRHKITKRGQNVTFRCDPISEHNRLYWYRQTLGQGPEFLTYFQNEAQLEKSRLLSDRFSAERPKGSFSTLEIQRTEQGDSAMYLCASSLGPRGGGNTIYFGEGSWLTVV.

This rearrangement joins TRBV7-3 to TRBJ1-1, with 8 bases that match TRBD1. The germline V gene encodes CDR1 SGHTA and CDR2 FQGTGA. V dropped 5 bases and J dropped 5; count of bases not matched to a gene: 7. The CDR3 is 14 amino acids. DNA of the CDR3: TGTGCCAGCAGCACACAGGGGGGGGAAACTGAAGCTTTCTTT. Amino acids: CASSTQGGETEAFF.

This chain connects TRBV5-4 to TRBJ2-7; tentatively, D is TRBD2 (5 bases). The V end lost 4 bases, the J end lost 2 bases, and 13 bases lay between the germline ends. This CDR3 is built from 14 residues. Germline loops: CDR1 SGHNT, CDR2 YYREEE (reference sequence). CDR3 loop: CASSILVRPYEQYF. The CDR3 DNA reads as TGTGCCAGCAGCATACTAGTACGGCCCTACGAGCAGTACTTC.

The J gene is TRBJ1-1, the V gene TRBV14; the D gene is possibly TRBD1 (5 bases). This CDR3 region has 12 residues. Germline V CDR1 and CDR2: SGHDN, FVKESK. V was cut by 6 bases and J by 4 bases, with 9 bases left in between. CDR3 nucleotides: TGTGCCAGCAGGGGGGGGAGCACTGAAGCTTTCTTT. It yields the protein CASRGGSTEAFF.

This CDR3 is CASSQAPSGSYEQYF. For the CDR3, the DNA is TGCGCCAGCAGCCAAGCACCTAGCGGGAGTTACGAGCAGTACTTC. V usage is TRBV4-1 and J usage is TRBJ2-7; 10 bases fit TRBD2. V gave up 1 base and J gave up 4 bases; unmatched junction bases: 4. This CDR3 spans 15 amino acids. Germline loops: CDR1 MGHRA, CDR2 YSYEKL.

This clone was recorded a few times. This rearrangement joins TRBV10-3 to TRBJ2-5, with 9 bases aligning to TRBD1. Germline V gene lookup returns CDR1 ENHRY and CDR2 SYGVKD. CDR3 length: 13 amino acids. J lost 6 bases, V lost 8 bases, and 7 bases had no gene match. The CDR3 sequence: CAIGGGQGKTQYF. The CDR3 DNA follows: TGTGCCATCGGAGGGGGACAGGGAAAGACCCAGTACTTC.

The rearrangement joins TRBV6-6 to TRBJ1-2; no clear D. V lost 4 bases to trimming and J lost 4 bases, with 10 bases between them. Germline-derived CDR1 and CDR2 are MNHNY and SVGAGI (reference sequence). This CDR3 has 13 residues. CDR3 DNA: TGTGCCAGCAGTTTTGGGCCGGTCTATGGCTACACCTTC. It yields the protein CASSFGPVYGYTF.

The chain uses TRBV7-8 and TRBJ1-3; tentative D call: TRBD1 (5 bases). Between the trimmed V and J ends, which lost 0 bases and 0 bases, there was a span of 9 bases. There are 16 residues in the CDR3. CDR1 is SGHVS and CDR2 is FQNEAQ in the germline V gene. The CDR3 nucleotides read TGTGCCAGCAGCTTAGCCATCGGGGGCTCTGGAAACACCATATATTTT. This gives the protein CASSLAIGGSGNTIYF.

V gene TRBV15 combines with J gene TRBJ2-7; 7 positions match TRBD2. This CDR3 has 17 residues. With 2 bases clipped from V and 4 bases from J, the junction kept 14 bases outside the gene matches. Germline values: CDR1 LNHNV, CDR2 YYDKDF (reference sequence). CDR3 sequence: CATSRTRGRVLGYEQYF. The CDR3 nucleotides are TGTGCCACCAGCAGAACTCGGGGGAGGGTGCTGGGTTACGAGCAGTACTTC.

The rearrangement uses TRBV27 and TRBJ2-7; D possibly corresponds to TRBD2 (5 bases). The CDR3 loop spans 14 amino acids. The V end was cut by 6 bases, the J end by 2 bases, with 14 bases between. The germline V gene has CDR1 MNHEY and CDR2 SMNVEV (reference sequence). The CDR3 bases are TGTGCCAGCAGCCGCTCAACTAGGCCCTACGAGCAGTACTTC. It encodes CASSRSTRPYEQYF.

The rearrangement links TRBV5-1 to TRBJ2-2, with 7 bases that match TRBD2. Trimming cost V 3 bases and J 6 bases; bases outside gene matches: 8. The CDR3 runs to 15 residues. The germline V gene encodes CDR1 SGHRS and CDR2 YFSETQ. CDR3 protein: CASSSGLVGSGELFF. The CDR3 DNA reads as TGCGCCAGCAGCTCCGGACTAGTGGGGTCCGGGGAGCTGTTTTTT.

The chain combines TRBV7-9 with TRBJ2-1; TRBD2 aligns across 13 bases. V lost 3 bases to trimming and J lost 2 bases; unmatched junction nucleotides: 4. The CDR3 length is 17 residues. Per the germline V gene, CDR1 is SEHNR and CDR2 is FQNEAQ (reference sequence). The CDR3 coding sequence is TGTGCCAGCAGCTTGACTAGCGGGAGGCCGGCCTACAATGAGCAGTTCTTC. It yields the protein CASSLTSGRPAYNEQFF.

CDR3 sequence (DNA): TGTGCCAGCAGCTTATCAGGACTCGACTACGAGCAGTACTTC. Encoded protein: CASSLSGLDYEQYF. The J gene is TRBJ2-7, the V gene TRBV13; D may be TRBD2 (5 bases). Trimming removed 2 bases from V and 3 bases from J, with 11 bases in between. CDR1 is PRHDT, CDR2 FYEKMQ, per germline (reference sequence). This CDR3 contains 14 residues.